Below, one T cell receptor (beta chain) is given with its context. What it binds is unknown. The CDR3 covers 16 residues. In germline, CDR1 is MGHRA, CDR2 YSYEKL. Deletions cut 0 bases from V and 8 bases from J, with 19 bases between. A v3.0 immunoSEQ assay was performed at survey level. Each sample aimed for about 35,000-55,000 sequenced T-cell genomes. Method: immunoSEQ multiplex PCR; TCRdb's copy keeps in-frame clones and lacks some. Of about 22,000 clones listed, approximately 88% were seen once; the top ten hold 4.3%. Participants with HIV, all of them, were treated in the United States. This entry is derived from a study of long-term antiretroviral therapy in people with HIV. Overall study results and limits: When set beside controls, HIV repertoires had CDR3 length ranges that were narrower. Specimens of blood were obtained during 2004 to 2017, possibly under older ART regimens.

Material: unsorted PBMCs, obtained less than 6 years after starting antiretroviral therapy. The origin of this receptor is a man younger than 40 with HIV. V usage is TRBV4-1 and J usage is TRBJ1-2; maybe TRBD1 (5 bases). CDR3 sequence (DNA): TGCGCCAGCAGCCAAGATCCAGGCAGGGAAGGACGGGGCTACACCTTC. Translation: CASSQDPGREGRGYTF.